These 21 T cell receptor beta chains originate from one sample sequenced in a study of blood T cells in healthy people across ages. For the second PCR, which ran for roughly 6 to 12 cycles, a sample-barcoded 5' primer and a J-beta primer mix were used. One entry per CDR3 protein, called by TCRdb with MiXCR from the 5' RACE reads. The repertoire holds roughly 1.7 million distinct CDR3 sequences, about 31% seen once, with around 10% in the top ten. Sequencing was done on a sample of blood. The receptors were gathered from a woman aged 30 to 39 in good health.

The CDR3 is CASSQVAGGLNGYGYTF. CDR3 nucleotides: TGCGCCAGCAGCCAAGTTGCAGGGGGTTTAAACGGTTATGGCTACACCTTC. V usage is TRBV4-1 and J usage is TRBJ1-2, with TRBD1 matching over 7 bases. CDR3 size: 17 residues. From germline, CDR1 is MGHRA and CDR2 YSYEKL. V lost 1 base, J lost 5 bases, and 13 bases stayed unmatched.

A single count supports this clonotype. This may come from a read error, since a much larger clone is one base off. The rearrangement uses TRBV7-9 and TRBJ2-7; 8 bases are shared with TRBD2. Germline values: CDR1 SEHNR, CDR2 FQNEAQ (reference sequence). Losses at the gene ends were 3 bases for V and 9 bases for J; bases not matched to a gene: 13. The CDR3 runs to 15 residues. The CDR3 reads CASSFYAGGPHGQYF. CDR3 DNA: TGTGCCAGCAGCTTTTATGCGGGAGGTCCCCACGGGCAGTACTTC. Looking up the rest from reference TRBV7-9 and TRBJ2-7 gives the full variable domain: DTGVSQNPRHKITKRGQNVTFRCDPISEHNRLYWYRQTLGQGPEFLTYFQNEAQLEKSRLLSDRFSAERPKGSFSTLEIQRTEQGDSAMYLCASSFYAGGPHGQYFGPGTRLTVT.

This clonotype was counted at least ten times. The rearrangement joins TRBV20-1 to TRBJ2-7, with 8 bases aligning to TRBD1. The trim removed 3 bases at V and 3 bases at J, leaving 1 base unmatched. CDR1 and CDR2 (germline): DFQATT, SNEGSKA (reference sequence). The CDR3 extends over 12 amino acids. CDR3 loop: CSARDRDYEQYF. The CDR3 nucleotides read TGCAGTGCTAGGGACAGGGACTACGAGCAGTACTTC.

The V call is TRBV29-1, the J call TRBJ2-3; D gene uncertain. The length of the CDR3 is 14 residues. The ends were cut back, 4 bases at V and 1 base at J, with 12 bases in the middle. CDR1 SQVTM and CDR2 ANQGSEA come from the germline V gene. The CDR3: CSVVRPLGTDTQYF. The CDR3 DNA reads TGCAGCGTTGTCCGACCCCTAGGCACAGATACGCAGTATTTT.

The V call is TRBV11-2, the J call TRBJ2-3, with TRBD2 identical over 7 bases. The V and J ends lost 5 bases and 3 bases, in that order; junction bases with no gene match: 17. Germline V gene lookup returns CDR1 SGHAT and CDR2 FQNNGV. This CDR3 contains 18 residues. CDR3 residues: CASSHPVGAGDVTDTQYF. The CDR3 DNA sequence: TGTGCCAGCAGCCATCCCGTTGGGGCGGGAGATGTGACAGATACGCAGTATTTT.

This clonotype was detected only a few times. Germline and junction disagree at one end, which may indicate a read error. This chain uses TRBV12-3 or TRBV12-4 with TRBJ2-5; unclear D gene. The CDR3 is 15 amino acids. The CDR3 bases are TGTGCCAGCTGTTTAGTGAGGAACTACCAAGAGACCCAGTACTTC. Its translation: CASCLVRNYQETQYF.

With regard to this clonotype: Germline and junction disagree at one end, which may indicate a read error. The genes are TRBV5-6 and TRBJ2-3; 11 positions agree with TRBD2. CDR3 size: 16 residues. CDR1 and CDR2 from the germline V gene are SGHDT and YYEEEE. The CDR3 DNA follows: TGTGCCGGCAGCTCACTTAGCGGGAGGGCCCGGGATACGCAGTATTTT. As protein: CAGSSLSGRARDTQYF.

In this sample, this clonotype turned up a few times. V is TRBV5-1 and J is TRBJ2-2, with D uncertain. Germline V gives CDR1 SGHRS, CDR2 YFSETQ. This CDR3 comprises 15 residues. V lost 5 bases to trimming and J lost 0 bases, with 11 bases between them. The CDR3 nucleotides read TGCGCCAGCAGAGTCGAAGGAGCGAACACCGGGGAGCTGTTTTTT. The encoded protein is CASRVEGANTGELFF.

This clonotype turned up a few times. The CDR3 spells CASSNTSPYEQYF. CDR3 DNA sequence: TGTGCCAGCAGTAACACCTCCCCCTACGAGCAGTACTTC. The chain recombines TRBV27 with TRBJ2-7; unclear D gene. The CDR3 spans 13 residues. CDR1 is MNHEY and CDR2 is SMNVEV in the germline V gene (reference sequence). The V end was cut by 5 bases, the J end by 2 bases, with 10 bases between.

The CDR3 DNA is TGTGCCAGCAGTTACCCGGACTGGGGTACGCAGTATTTT. Translation gives CASSYPDWGTQYF. This chain connects TRBV6-5 to TRBJ2-3, with D perhaps TRBD2 (5 bases). Germline V gives CDR1 MNHEY, CDR2 SVGAGI. The CDR3 sequence is 13 residues long. The V gene lost 2 bases and the J gene lost 8 bases, with 11 bases spanning the gap.

The chain is built from TRBV5-1 and TRBJ2-2, with 7 bases lining up with TRBD1. The CDR3 runs 12 residues. Germline CDR1 and CDR2: SGHRS and YFSETQ. V was clipped by 9 bases and J by 4 bases; unmatched bases: 3. For the CDR3, the DNA is TGCGCCAAGGCAGGGGGCACCGGGGAGCTGTTTTTT. It specifies CAKAGGTGELFF.

The V gene is TRBV29-1, the J gene TRBJ1-2; D gene ambiguous. Germline CDR1 reads SQVTM; CDR2 reads ANQGSEA. The CDR3 extends over 15 amino acids. V was trimmed by 6 bases and J by 2 bases, leaving 19 bases between them. CDR3: CSVGEGKGLNYGYTF. The CDR3 bases are TGCAGCGTAGGTGAGGGAAAGGGCCTAAACTATGGCTACACCTTC.

The chain carries TRBV4-1 and TRBJ1-2; D ambiguous. V was pared by 0 bases and J by 2 bases, with 16 bases between. Germline V lookup: CDR1 MGHRA, CDR2 YSYEKL. The CDR3 length is 17 residues. In DNA, the CDR3 is TGCGCCAGCAGCCAAGAGGTGCTCGGACCGCAGAACTATGGCTACACCTTC. As protein: CASSQEVLGPQNYGYTF.

V gene TRBV20-1 combines with J gene TRBJ2-5; maybe TRBD2 (6 bases). CDR1 is DFQATT, CDR2 SNEGSKA, per germline (reference sequence). The CDR3 extends over 16 amino acids. V was cut by 0 bases and J by 2 bases, with 16 bases left in between. CDR3 DNA: TGCAGTGCTAGAGATTTCCTAGGACTACAACAAGAGACCCAGTACTTC. Protein sequence: CSARDFLGLQQETQYF.

V is TRBV20-1 and J is TRBJ2-7, with unresolved D. The CDR3 loop spans 13 amino acids. With 5 bases removed from V and 1 base from J, the gap between germline ends came to 12 bases. CDR1 and CDR2 from the germline V gene are DFQATT and SNEGSKA (reference sequence). CDR3 residues: CSAFWATSYEQYF. CDR3 nucleotide sequence: TGCAGTGCTTTTTGGGCGACGTCCTACGAGCAGTACTTC.

The V call is TRBV5-1, the J call TRBJ2-1; D not resolved. The V gene's germline CDR1 is SGHRS and CDR2 YFSETQ. Trimming removed 7 bases at V and 7 bases at J, with 15 bases between. The CDR3 covers 13 residues. The CDR3 DNA follows: TGCGCCAGCCAGGACCCGGGTGGGAATGAGCAGTTCTTC. It yields the protein CASQDPGGNEQFF.

The chain employs TRBV2 and TRBJ1-4; D is unresolved. V was cut by 1 base and J by 11 bases, with 14 bases left in between. The CDR3 sequence is 14 residues long. CDR1 and CDR2 from the germline V gene are SNHLY and FYNNEI. The CDR3 is CASSEDRGRSKLFF. CDR3 in DNA: TGTGCCAGCAGTGAAGACAGAGGCCGCTCGAAACTGTTTTTT.

This clonotype was observed a handful of times. J is TRBJ1-1 and V is TRBV5-1; 9 nucleotides match TRBD1. Trimming took 4 bases from V and 0 from J; bases not matched to a gene: 4. The CDR3 totals 15 residues. In germline, CDR1 is SGHRS, CDR2 YFSETQ. The CDR3 coding sequence is TGCGCCAGCAGCAACGGACAGGGGATGAACACTGAAGCTTTCTTT. This encodes CASSNGQGMNTEAFF.

This clonotype was seen more than once but under ten times. The V gene is TRBV6-5, the J gene TRBJ2-1; 7 nucleotides line up with TRBD2. Germline CDR1 reads MNHEY; CDR2 reads SVGAGI. The CDR3 sequence is 13 residues long. Trimming took 8 bases from V and 4 from J; bases not matched to a gene: 5. The CDR3 spells CASERAGYNEQFF. The CDR3 bases are TGTGCCAGCGAACGAGCGGGGTACAATGAGCAGTTCTTC.

This clonotype was observed at least ten times. The chain links TRBV7-3 to TRBJ2-3, with D unclear. CDR3 length: 14 amino acids. Germline V gene sequence: CDR1 SGHTA, CDR2 FQGTGA. Trimming cost V 4 bases and J 0 bases, with 8 bases left between them. The CDR3 nucleotides read TGTGCCAGCAGCTCGGCCAGTAGCACAGATACGCAGTATTTT. Residues: CASSSASSTDTQYF.

The gene calls are TRBV6-9 and TRBJ2-3; TRBD2 aligns across 9 bases. CDR3 length: 15 residues. J was trimmed by 1 base and V by 7 bases; bases with no gene match: 6. Germline V lookup: CDR1 MNHGY, CDR2 SVAAGI. The CDR3: CASKGSGGGTDTQYF. Written as DNA, the CDR3 is TGTGCCAGCAAGGGTAGCGGGGGAGGCACAGATACGCAGTATTTT.